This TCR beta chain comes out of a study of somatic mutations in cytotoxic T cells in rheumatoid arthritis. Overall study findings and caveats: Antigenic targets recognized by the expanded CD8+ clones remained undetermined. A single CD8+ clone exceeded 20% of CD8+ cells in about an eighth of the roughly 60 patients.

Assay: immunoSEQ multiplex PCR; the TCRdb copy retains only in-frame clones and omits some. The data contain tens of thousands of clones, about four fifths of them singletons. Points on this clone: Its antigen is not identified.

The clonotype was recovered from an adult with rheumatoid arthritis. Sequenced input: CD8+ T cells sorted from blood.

CDR3 in amino acids: CASSLRVSGGTDTQYF. DNA of the CDR3: TGTGCCAGCAGTCTCCGCGTTAGCGGGGGCACAGATACGCAGTATTTT. The rearrangement joins TRBV28 to TRBJ2-3; 8 nucleotides agree with TRBD2. The CDR3 sequence is 16 residues long. From germline, CDR1 is MDHEN and CDR2 SYDVKM. Unmatched junction bases numbered 8, after V lost 5 bases and J lost 1 base. Looking up the rest from reference TRBV28 and TRBJ2-3 gives the full variable domain: DVKVTQSSRYLVKRTGEKVFLECVQDMDHENMFWYRQDPGLGLRLIYFSYDVKMKEKGDIPEGYSVSREKKERFSLILESASTNQTSMYLCASSLRVSGGTDTQYFGPGTRLTVL.